Sequencing of this TCR beta chain was carried out in a study of cytomegalovirus exposure and HLA in healthy donors. Notes on the study in general: Generally TCR sequences proved uncommon, though certain public TCRs appeared in numerous donors. Researchers reported in a later analysis that common viral pathogens appeared linked to several top clusters.

The PCR was carried out with 60 Vbeta primers and 13 Jbeta primers. In the original analysis: Unique TCR beta chains numbered approximately 80 million in a later analysis, with roughly 9.9 million shared. Here immunoSEQ multiplex PCR was the method, and the copy in TCRdb shows in-frame clones only, minus some. For V, J and clone size, that table is used; D and trimming come from the DNA. Of fewer than 150,000 clones in the sample, 75% are singletons; the top ten hold around 2.9%. Worth noting for this clone: Its antigen is not known. A much larger clone lies one base from this, so it may be a read error. Other nucleotide sequences from this sample produce the same CDR3.

CDR1 and CDR2 from the germline V gene are SEHNR and FQNEAQ (reference sequence). Unmatched junction bases numbered 0, after V lost 3 bases and J lost 5 bases. This CDR3 comprises 13 residues. The chain has TRBV7-9 and TRBJ1-2; 10 positions match TRBD1. Material for sequencing was PBMCs. This TCR came from a man aged 30 to 39 in good health and CMV-seronegative. This CDR3 reads CASSLGQGYGYTF. The CDR3 DNA sequence: TGTGCCAGCAGCTTGGGACAGGGGTATGGCTACACCTTC. The entire variable domain, with the rest obtained from reference TRBV7-9 and TRBJ1-2, is as follows: DTGVSQNPRHKITKRGQNVTFRCDPISEHNRLYWYRQTLGQGPEFLTYFQNEAQLEKSRLLSDRFSAERPKGSFSTLEIQRTEQGDSAMYLCASSLGQGYGYTFGSGTRLTVV.